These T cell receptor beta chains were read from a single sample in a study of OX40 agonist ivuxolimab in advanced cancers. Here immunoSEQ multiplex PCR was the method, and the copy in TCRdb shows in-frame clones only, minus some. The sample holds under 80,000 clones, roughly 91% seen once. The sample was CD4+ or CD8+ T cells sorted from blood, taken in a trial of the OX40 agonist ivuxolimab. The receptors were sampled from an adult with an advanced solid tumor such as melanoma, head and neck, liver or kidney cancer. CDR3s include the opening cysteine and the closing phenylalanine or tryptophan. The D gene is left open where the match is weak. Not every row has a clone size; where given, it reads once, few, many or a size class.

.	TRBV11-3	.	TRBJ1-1	CASSRDGLSEAFF	TGTGCCAGCAGCCGTGACGGCCTTTCGGAAGCTTTCTTT
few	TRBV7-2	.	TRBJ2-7	CASTKQGYEQYF	TGTGCCAGCACAAAACAGGGCTACGAGCAGTACTTC
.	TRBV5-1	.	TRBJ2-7	CASSFHRVGGEQYF	TGCGCCAGCAGCTTTCACAGGGTCGGTGGCGAGCAGTACTTC
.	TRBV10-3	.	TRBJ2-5	CAISASSGQETQYF	TGTGCCATCAGTGCCTCCTCGGGTCAAGAGACCCAGTACTTC
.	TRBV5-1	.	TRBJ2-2	CASGPDEPTNTGELFF	TGCGCCAGCGGCCCGGACGAACCAACGAACACCGGGGAGCTGTTTTTT
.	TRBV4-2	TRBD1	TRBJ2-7	CASSLKGAPPYEQYF	TGTGCCAGCAGCTTAAAGGGGGCTCCCCCCTACGAGCAGTACTTC
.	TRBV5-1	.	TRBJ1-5	CASSLGQNQPQHF	TGCGCCAGCAGCTTGGGCCAGAATCAGCCCCAGCATTTT
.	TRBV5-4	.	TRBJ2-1	CASSPVATGYNEQFF	TGTGCCAGCAGCCCCGTAGCTACTGGGTACAATGAGCAGTTCTTC
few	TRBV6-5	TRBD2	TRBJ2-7	CASSYSGTSDFEQYF	TGTGCCAGCAGTTACTCCGGGACTAGCGATTTCGAGCAGTACTTC
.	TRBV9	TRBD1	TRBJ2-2	CASTRTGVNTGELFF	TGTGCCAGTACTCGGACAGGGGTGAACACCGGGGAGCTGTTTTTT
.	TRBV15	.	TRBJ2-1	CATSRGDTSSGEQFF	TGTGCCACCAGCAGAGGTGACACCTCATCGGGTGAGCAGTTCTTC
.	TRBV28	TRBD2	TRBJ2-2	CASSHSGRAAGELFF	TGTGCCAGCAGTCATAGCGGGAGGGCCGCCGGGGAGCTGTTTTTT
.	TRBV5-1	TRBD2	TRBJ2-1	CASSLGTSGPSEQFF	TGCGCCAGCAGCTTGGGGACTAGCGGGCCCAGCGAGCAGTTCTTC
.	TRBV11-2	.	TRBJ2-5	CASSLGGGVAETQYF	TGTGCCAGCAGCTTAGGAGGAGGGGTGGCAGAGACCCAGTACTTC
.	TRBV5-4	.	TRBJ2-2	CASSFKTDTGELFF	TGTGCCAGCAGCTTTAAGACTGACACCGGGGAGCTGTTTTTT
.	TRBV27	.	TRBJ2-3	CASWRLAPTDTQYF	TGTGCCAGCTGGAGGCTAGCCCCCACAGATACGCAGTATTTT
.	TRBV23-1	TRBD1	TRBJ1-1	CASSQGRPGQGARNTEAFF	TGCGCCAGCAGTCAGGGTCGACCGGGACAGGGGGCAAGGAACACTGAAGCTTTCTTT
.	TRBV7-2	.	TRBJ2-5	CASSLSLGPETQYF	TGTGCCAGCAGCTTATCCCTGGGTCCAGAGACCCAGTACTTC
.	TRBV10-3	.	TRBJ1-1	CAISESSGRAEAFF	TGTGCCATCAGTGAGTCTTCCGGACGGGCTGAAGCTTTCTTT
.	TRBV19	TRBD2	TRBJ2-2	CASTRGGADTGELFF	TGTGCCAGTACCCGCGGGGGGGCGGACACCGGGGAGCTGTTTTTT
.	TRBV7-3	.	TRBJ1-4	CASRSNPGSSEKLFF	TGTGCCAGCAGATCCAACCCAGGTTCGAGTGAAAAACTGTTTTTT
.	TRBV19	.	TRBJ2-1	CASSIARRSYNEQFF	TGTGCCAGTAGTATAGCCCGACGATCCTACAATGAGCAGTTCTTC
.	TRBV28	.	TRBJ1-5	CASSLPRELNQPQHF	TGTGCCAGCAGTTTACCCCGAGAACTCAATCAGCCCCAGCATTTT
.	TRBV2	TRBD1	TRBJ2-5	CASSAHTGVGETQYF	TGTGCCAGCAGTGCACACACAGGGGTGGGGGAGACCCAGTACTTC
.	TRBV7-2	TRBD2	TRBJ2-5	CASSLGLAGQETQYF	TGTGCCAGCAGCCTCGGACTAGCGGGTCAAGAGACCCAGTACTTC
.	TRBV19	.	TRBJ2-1	CASRGRTAPYDQFF	TGTGCCAGTAGGGGGAGGACGGCCCCCTATGATCAGTTCTTC
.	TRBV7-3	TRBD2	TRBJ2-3	CASSLTGTSGTDTQYF	TGTGCCAGCAGCTTAACGGGGACTAGCGGCACAGATACGCAGTATTTT
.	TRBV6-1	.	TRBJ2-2	CASSLIRMSTGELFF	TGTGCCAGCAGTCTTATAAGGATGAGCACCGGGGAGCTGTTTTTT
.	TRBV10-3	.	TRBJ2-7	CAIRDQNYEQYF	TGTGCCATCAGGGACCAGAACTACGAGCAGTACTTC
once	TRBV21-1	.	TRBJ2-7	CASSPEVFSSYEQYF	TGTGCCAGCAGCCCAGAAGTTTTCAGCTCCTACGAGCAGTACTTC
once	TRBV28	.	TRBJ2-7	CASSLTRDEGYEQYF	TGTGCCAGCAGTCTCACCCGGGACGAGGGCTACGAGCAGTACTTC
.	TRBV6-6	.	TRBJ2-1	CASNLGSSYNEQFF	TGTGCCAGCAACCTCGGAAGCTCCTACAATGAGCAGTTCTTC
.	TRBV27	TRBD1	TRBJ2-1	CASSPNPNRGWNEQFF	TGTGCCAGCAGTCCCAACCCCAACAGGGGTTGGAATGAGCAGTTCTTC
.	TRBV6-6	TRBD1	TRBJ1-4	CASSEDRGRNEKLFF	TGTGCCAGCAGTGAGGACAGGGGGCGCAATGAAAAACTGTTTTTT
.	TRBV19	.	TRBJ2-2	CASSTPPGELFF	TGTGCCAGTAGTACGCCCCCCGGGGAGCTGTTTTTT
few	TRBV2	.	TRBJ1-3	CASSVSDGNTIYF	TGTGCCAGCAGTGTATCAGATGGAAACACCATATATTTT
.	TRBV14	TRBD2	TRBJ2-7	CASSPSGSSYEQYF	TGTGCCAGCAGCCCTAGCGGGAGCTCCTACGAGCAGTACTTC
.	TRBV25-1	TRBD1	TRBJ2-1	CASSEWGDRPYNEQFF	TGTGCCAGCAGTGAATGGGGGGACAGGCCTTACAATGAGCAGTTCTTC
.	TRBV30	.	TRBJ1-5	CAWRAKKYSNQPQHF	TGTGCCTGGAGAGCCAAGAAATATAGCAATCAGCCCCAGCATTTT
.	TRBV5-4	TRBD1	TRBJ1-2	CASSPERQGHGYTF	TGTGCCAGCAGCCCGGAGAGACAGGGTCATGGCTACACCTTC
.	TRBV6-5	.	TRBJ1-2	CASSVTTSNYGYTF	TGTGCCAGCAGTGTTACGACGTCAAACTATGGCTACACCTTC
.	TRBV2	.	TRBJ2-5	CASSLGALQETQYF	TGTGCCAGCAGCCTAGGGGCTCTCCAAGAGACCCAGTACTTC
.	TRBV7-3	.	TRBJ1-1	CASSLTKNTEAFF	TGTGCCAGCAGCTTAACGAAGAACACTGAAGCTTTCTTT
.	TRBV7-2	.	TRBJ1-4	CASSFQDRGEKLFF	TGTGCCAGCAGCTTCCAGGACAGAGGGGAAAAACTGTTTTTT
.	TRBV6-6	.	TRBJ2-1	CASSYSTAGNEQFF	TGTGCCAGCAGTTACTCGACGGCGGGCAATGAGCAGTTCTTC
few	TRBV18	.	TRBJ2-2	CASSPPAGPGELFF	TGTGCCAGCTCACCACCGGCGGGGCCCGGGGAGCTGTTTTTT